One sample yielded the 21 T cell receptor beta chains listed below, sequenced in a study of blood T cell repertoires in COVID-19. Assay used: immunoSEQ multiplex PCR; TCRdb lists only in-frame clones, some missing. Of tens of thousands of clones in the sample, less than 90% were seen once. Sequenced: peripheral blood. All receptors derive from a woman aged 55-75 years with active COVID-19.

This chain links TRBV10-2 with TRBJ2-7, with 9 bases that match TRBD2. This CDR3 is 15 amino acids long. Germline V CDR1 and CDR2: WSHSY, SAAADI. V shed 5 bases and J 1 base; nucleotides not matched to a gene: 6. CDR3 residues: CASSKMAGGSYEQYF. DNA for the CDR3: TGCGCCAGCAGTAAGATGGCGGGAGGGTCCTACGAGCAGTACTTC.

The V and J genes are TRBV2 and TRBJ1-4; TRBD1 agrees at 7 bases. Looked up from germline, CDR1 is SNHLY and CDR2 is FYNNEI. V was clipped by 3 bases and J by 4 bases; unmatched bases: 5. CDR3 length: 15 amino acids. The CDR3 DNA reads TGTGCCAGCAGTGAGAGGGGGCGCATTAATGAAAAACTGTTTTTT. It is translated as CASSERGRINEKLFF.

The genes are TRBV9 and TRBJ2-7; D gene ambiguous. The CDR3 is made up of 15 amino acids. With 0 bases removed from V and 4 bases from J, the gap between germline ends came to 14 bases. Germline V gives CDR1 SGDLS, CDR2 YYNGEE. The CDR3 coding sequence is TGTGCCAGCAGCGTAGTACCCTCCTCTAGTTACGAGCAGTACTTC. Its translation is CASSVVPSSSYEQYF. The full variable domain, completed using reference TRBV9 and TRBJ2-7, is DSGVTQTPKHLITATGQRVTLRCSPRSGDLSVYWYQQSLDQGLQFLIQYYNGEERAKGNILERFSAQQFPDLHSELNLSSLELGDSALYFCASSVVPSSSYEQYFGPGTRLTVT.

The CDR3 reads CASSSGPFSYEQYF. CDR3 DNA sequence: TGTGCCAGCAGCAGCGGGCCGTTCTCCTACGAGCAGTACTTC. This rearrangement joins TRBV9 to TRBJ2-7; TRBD2 might be the D (6 bases). With 4 bases removed from V and 0 bases from J, the gap between germline ends came to 11 bases. CDR3 length: 14 amino acids. From germline, CDR1 is SGDLS and CDR2 YYNGEE. Complete variable domain (other parts from reference TRBV9 and TRBJ2-7): DSGVTQTPKHLITATGQRVTLRCSPRSGDLSVYWYQQSLDQGLQFLIQYYNGEERAKGNILERFSAQQFPDLHSELNLSSLELGDSALYFCASSSGPFSYEQYFGPGTRLTVT.

The chain joins TRBV5-1 to TRBJ2-4; D possibly corresponds to TRBD2 (5 bases). V lost 5 bases, J lost 2 bases, and 20 bases lay in between. Per germline, CDR1 SGHRS and CDR2 YFSETQ. The length of the CDR3 is 17 residues. The CDR3 is CASRTDLGVISKNIQYF. The DNA of the CDR3 is TGCGCCAGCAGAACTGACCTCGGGGTTATTTCCAAAAACATTCAGTACTTC. Based on the CDR3 plus reference TRBV5-1 and TRBJ2-4, the full variable domain is KAGVTQTPRYLIKTRGQQVTLSCSPISGHRSVSWYQQTPGQGLQFLFEYFSETQRNKGNFPGRFSGRQFSNSRSEMNVSTLELGDSALYLCASRTDLGVISKNIQYFGAGTRLSVL.

V is TRBV11-2 and J is TRBJ2-1; 9 bases are shared with TRBD2. The CDR3 extends over 17 amino acids. The ends lost 7 bases at V and 7 bases at J; junction bases unmatched: 17. CDR1 SGHAT and CDR2 FQNNGV come from the germline V gene. CDR3: CASTKTNSGRLGNEQFF. CDR3 bases: TGTGCCAGCACCAAAACTAACAGCGGGAGGTTGGGGAATGAGCAGTTCTTC.

This chain connects TRBV6-6 to TRBJ1-5; TRBD1 matches at 9 bases. There are 17 residues in the CDR3. The V gene's germline CDR1 is MNHNY and CDR2 SVGAGI (reference sequence). The J segment lost 0 bases and the V segment lost 5 bases, leaving 8 bases of the junction unmatched. The CDR3 nucleotides read TGTGCCAGCAGTCGCGGACAGGGGACTAATAGCAATCAGCCCCAGCATTTT. It encodes CASSRGQGTNSNQPQHF.

The chain joins TRBV7-3 to TRBJ2-5; a weak D match, TRBD2 (5 bases). Looked up from germline, CDR1 is SGHTA and CDR2 is FQGTGA. Trimming pared 2 bases from V and 0 bases from J, leaving 10 bases between. CDR3 length: 15 residues. For the CDR3, the DNA is TGTGCCAGCAGCTTAGGTGGGAGAGACCAAGAGACCCAGTACTTC. It codes for CASSLGGRDQETQYF.

The rearrangement joins TRBV15 to TRBJ2-2, with 7 nucleotides matching TRBD1. CDR3 length equals 15 residues. Trimming removed 3 bases from V and 2 bases from J; junction bases left unmatched: 3. The V gene's germline CDR1 is LNHNV and CDR2 YYDKDF (reference sequence). The CDR3 region has the DNA TGTGCCACCAGCAGGCGGACAGGCAACACCGGGGAGCTGTTTTTT. This gives the protein CATSRRTGNTGELFF. Supplemented by reference TRBV15 and TRBJ2-2, the full variable domain reads DAMVIQNPRYQVTQFGKPVTLSCSQTLNHNVMYWYQQKSSQAPKLLFHYYDKDFNNEADTPDNFQSRRPNTSFCFLDIRSPGLGDTAMYLCATSRRTGNTGELFFGEGSRLTVL.

The V gene is TRBV2, the J gene TRBJ2-5, with 7 nucleotides matching TRBD1. The CDR3 extends over 14 amino acids. Germline V gene data show CDR1 as SNHLY and CDR2 as FYNNEI. Trimming took 6 bases from V and 1 from J; bases not matched to a gene: 5. CDR3 coding DNA: TGTGCCAGCAGCTACAGGGGTTTCCAAGAGACCCAGTACTTC. Translated, it gives CASSYRGFQETQYF.

This clone is a singleton in its sample. This sequence joins TRBV5-5 and TRBJ2-7; TRBD1 matches 8 bases. Germline values: CDR1 SGHKS, CDR2 YYEKEE (reference sequence). This CDR3 has 18 amino acids. Losses at the gene ends were 0 bases for V and 2 bases for J; bases not matched to a gene: 13. CDR3 sequence (DNA): TGTGCCAGCAGCTTGGGGCCTGCCGGACAGGGAATTGCCTACGAGCAGTACTTC. Translated: CASSLGPAGQGIAYEQYF.

This rearrangement joins TRBV5-1 to TRBJ1-6; no clear D. In germline, CDR1 is SGHRS, CDR2 YFSETQ. The length of the CDR3 is 16 residues. Trimming shortened V by 4 bases and J by 4 bases, and 15 bases separated the two germline ends. The CDR3 bases are TGCGCCAGCAGCACCCGCGGCCCGAATTATAATTCACCCCTCCACTTT. This translates into CASSTRGPNYNSPLHF.

V and J are TRBV6-5 and TRBJ2-3, with D tentatively TRBD2 (5 bases). The length of the CDR3 is 14 residues. Per the germline V gene, CDR1 is MNHEY and CDR2 is SVGAGI. Trimming took off 11 bases at V and 2 bases at J, with 17 bases between the two ends. CDR3 sequence (DNA): TGTGCCGCCCCCGGGGAAGGCTTCACAGATACGCAGTATTTT. Protein: CAAPGEGFTDTQYF.

This clone has only a few counts. The chain joins TRBV19 to TRBJ2-2; 10 bases agree with TRBD1. CDR1 LNHDA and CDR2 SQIVND come from the germline V gene (reference sequence). Trimming removed 6 bases from V and 6 bases from J; junction bases left unmatched: 10. The CDR3 length is 16 residues. This CDR3 reads CASRKTGGASAGELFF. In DNA, the CDR3 is TGTGCCAGTAGGAAGACAGGGGGCGCTTCGGCCGGGGAGCTGTTTTTT.

This clone was seen only a few times. The chain carries TRBV11-2 and TRBJ2-7; TRBD1 matches at 9 bases. The CDR3 length is 15 residues. The V segment lost 0 bases and the J segment 4 bases; nucleotides outside the gene matches: 4. Germline V gene lookup returns CDR1 SGHAT and CDR2 FQNNGV. The CDR3 is CASSLEPQGAYEQYF. Here the CDR3 DNA reads TGTGCCAGCAGCTTAGAGCCACAGGGGGCGTACGAGCAGTACTTC. Looking up the rest from reference TRBV11-2 and TRBJ2-7 gives the full variable domain: EAGVAQSPRYKIIEKRQSVAFWCNPISGHATLYWYQQILGQGPKLLIQFQNNGVVDDSQLPKDRFSAERLKGVDSTLKIQPAKLEDSAVYLCASSLEPQGAYEQYFGPGTRLTVT.

The V and J genes are TRBV6-1 and TRBJ1-1; D uncertain. The CDR3 is 14 residues long. V dropped 2 bases and J dropped 2 bases, with 9 bases sitting between them. Germline assignment: CDR1 MNHNS and CDR2 SASEGT. As DNA, the CDR3 is TGTGCCAGCAGTGAACTTGAGGGAAACACTGAAGCTTTCTTT. Amino acid sequence: CASSELEGNTEAFF.

J is TRBJ2-5 and V is TRBV9, with TRBD2 identical over 7 bases. The CDR3 covers 14 residues. The germline V gene has CDR1 SGDLS and CDR2 YYNGEE. Trimming cost V 0 bases and J 5 bases; bases outside gene matches: 4. The DNA for the CDR3 is TGTGCCAGCAGCGTAGCAGCGGGGCGGGAGACCCAGTACTTC. Protein: CASSVAAGRETQYF.

The genes are TRBV3-1 (or the pseudogene TRBV3-2) and TRBJ1-1; 8 bases are a match to TRBD1. The J segment lost 4 bases and the V segment lost 0 bases, leaving 4 bases of the junction unmatched. The germline V gene has CDR1 LGHDT and CDR2 YNNKEL (reference sequence). The CDR3 loop spans 15 amino acids. The CDR3 sequence is CASSQEGQGGTEAFF. CDR3 nucleotide sequence: TGTGCCAGCAGCCAAGAAGGACAGGGTGGCACTGAAGCTTTCTTT.

The chain uses TRBV7-9 and TRBJ2-3; 7 bases map to TRBD1. The germline V gene has CDR1 SEHNR and CDR2 FQNEAQ (reference sequence). The CDR3 totals 14 residues. J was trimmed by 1 base and V by 8 bases; bases with no gene match: 6. The CDR3 reads CASQGGAGTDTQYF. The CDR3 DNA reads TGTGCCAGCCAAGGGGGCGCGGGCACAGATACGCAGTATTTT.

The V call is TRBV2, the J call TRBJ2-7, with D possibly matching TRBD1 (5 bases). Germline V gene data show CDR1 as SNHLY and CDR2 as FYNNEI. V was shortened by 6 bases and J by 2 bases, with 8 bases between the two germline ends. The CDR3 has 12 residues. CDR3 bases: TGTGCCAGCAGGGACACCGCCTACGAGCAGTACTTC. Its protein product is CASRDTAYEQYF.

This clone is a singleton in its sample. The rearrangement links TRBV6-6 to TRBJ1-5; no reliable D call. Germline CDR1 reads MNHNY; CDR2 reads SVGAGI (reference sequence). The CDR3 is 16 residues long. Trimming left V 2 bases short and J 1 base short, with 12 bases between. CDR3 sequence reads: CASSYLQAPSNQPQHF. The CDR3 coding sequence is TGTGCCAGCAGTTACCTGCAGGCCCCGAGCAATCAGCCCCAGCATTTT.